The 22 T cell receptor beta chains below all came from one sample that was sequenced in a study of shared clonotypes between healthy human individuals. Sequenced by immunoSEQ multiplex PCR; TCRdb stores in-frame clones only, minus some. There are about 2.2 million clones in the sample; over 85% occur only once, and approximately 1.7% lies in the top ten. CD45RO negativity and positive selection for CCR7 defined naive CD8 cells, a population that excluded terminally differentiated effector memory CD45RA+ cells. Source material: naive CD8+ T cells from PBMCs. These receptors were collected from a man aged 18 to 30 in good health. Some clones in this sample may be carry-over from other donors' samples.

The rearrangement joins TRBV4-2 to TRBJ2-3; 7 nucleotides match TRBD2. V lost 5 bases, J lost 5 bases, and 10 bases stayed unmatched. Germline CDR1 LGHNA, CDR2 YNFKEQ. The CDR3 is 15 residues long. The CDR3 region is CASSLGVSSGDTQYF. CDR3 coding DNA: TGTGCCAGCAGCTTAGGGGTATCTAGCGGAGATACGCAGTATTTT.

V and J are TRBV28 and TRBJ2-5; the D is unclear. Between the trimmed V and J ends, which lost 3 bases and 4 bases, there was a span of 12 bases. Germline values: CDR1 MDHEN, CDR2 SYDVKM. This CDR3 is built from 14 residues. CDR3 DNA sequence: TGTGCCAGCAGTTTCCACGGACGAGCAGAGACCCAGTACTTC. It is translated as CASSFHGRAETQYF.

The chain has TRBV15 and TRBJ2-1; 7 nucleotides line up with TRBD2. The germline V gene encodes CDR1 LNHNV and CDR2 YYDKDF (reference sequence). The trim removed 5 bases at V and 6 bases at J, leaving 10 bases unmatched. CDR3 length equals 15 residues. The CDR3 sequence: CATSLDIRTSNEQFF. CDR3 nucleotide sequence: TGTGCCACCAGCCTGGACATCCGGACTAGCAATGAGCAGTTCTTC.

As to this clone: Other nucleotide sequences in the sample specify the same CDR3. The V and J genes are TRBV7-9 and TRBJ2-7; D is unclear. This CDR3 comprises 13 residues. V was clipped by 4 bases and J by 1 base, with 8 bases between them. CDR1 and CDR2 (germline): SEHNR, FQNEAQ (reference sequence). The CDR3 here is CASSSGPSYEQYF. The CDR3 nucleotides read TGTGCCAGCAGCTCGGGCCCTTCCTACGAGCAGTACTTC.

The chain joins TRBV28 to TRBJ1-3; TRBD1 might be the D (6 bases). Trimming took off 6 bases at V and 11 bases at J, with 20 bases between the two ends. CDR1 is MDHEN, CDR2 SYDVKM, per germline. The CDR3 has 14 amino acids. The CDR3 region is CASRPPGAAVSIYF. The CDR3 DNA reads as TGTGCCAGCAGGCCCCCGGGGGCCGCAGTGTCCATATATTTT.

The rearrangement joins TRBV2 to TRBJ1-2; 7 nucleotides line up with TRBD1. The ends lost 6 bases at V and 4 bases at J; junction bases unmatched: 5. The CDR3 contains 13 residues. The germline V gene has CDR1 SNHLY and CDR2 FYNNEI. The CDR3 coding sequence is TGTGCCAGCAGGGCGGGACAGAGCTATGGCTACACCTTC. It specifies CASRAGQSYGYTF.

This chain links TRBV29-1 with TRBJ2-7; TRBD2 might be the D (5 bases). Germline V CDR1 and CDR2: SQVTM, ANQGSEA. The CDR3 spans 12 residues. The V end was cut by 4 bases, the J end by 6 bases, with 13 bases between. CDR3 loop: CSVVSIRGEQYF. The CDR3 region has the DNA TGCAGCGTTGTATCTATCCGGGGCGAGCAGTACTTC.

The chain has TRBV4-1 and TRBJ2-7; D gene unclear. Germline V CDR1 and CDR2: MGHRA, YSYEKL. The length of the CDR3 is 11 residues. V lost 11 bases to trimming and J lost 6 bases, with 14 bases between them. The CDR3 coding sequence is TGCGCCTCCTCCGGTAGCTTCGAGCAGTACTTC. As protein: CASSGSFEQYF.

The chain has TRBV5-1 and TRBJ2-1; D perhaps matches TRBD2 (6 bases). V was clipped by 0 bases and J by 8 bases, with 27 bases between them. The length of the CDR3 is 19 residues. The germline CDR1 and CDR2 sequences are SGHRS and YFSETQ. This CDR3 reads CASSLALGYGSARLDEQFF. The CDR3 nucleotides read TGCGCCAGCAGCTTGGCGCTTGGGTACGGGAGTGCACGGTTGGATGAGCAGTTCTTC.

V usage is TRBV15 and J usage is TRBJ1-2; D unclear. The CDR3 totals 16 residues. Germline CDR1 is LNHNV and CDR2 is YYDKDF (reference sequence). Trimming took 0 bases from V and 2 from J, leaving 13 bases between them. The CDR3 DNA follows: TGTGCCACCAGCAGAGATATTAGGGAGATAAACTATGGCTACACCTTC. Its protein is CATSRDIREINYGYTF.

This chain joins TRBV28 and TRBJ2-5; D is undetermined. V was trimmed by 2 bases and J by 4 bases, leaving 8 bases between them. CDR3 length equals 13 residues. CDR1 is MDHEN and CDR2 is SYDVKM in the germline V gene. CDR3 region: CASSLRTIETQYF. The CDR3 DNA reads TGTGCCAGCAGTTTAAGAACGATAGAGACCCAGTACTTC. The variable domain in full, with the rest retrieved from reference TRBV28 and TRBJ2-5, is DVKVTQSSRYLVKRTGEKVFLECVQDMDHENMFWYRQDPGLGLRLIYFSYDVKMKEKGDIPEGYSVSREKKERFSLILESASTNQTSMYLCASSLRTIETQYFGPGTRLLVL.

The chain employs TRBV7-9 and TRBJ2-6; D unresolved. The CDR3 sequence is 12 residues long. CDR1 SEHNR and CDR2 FQNEAQ come from the germline V gene (reference sequence). The V and J ends lost 6 bases and 1 base respectively, with 1 base between them. CDR3 residues: CASRSGANVLTF. CDR3 coding DNA: TGTGCCAGCAGGTCTGGGGCCAACGTCCTGACTTTC.

The chain recombines TRBV27 with TRBJ2-3; 8 positions agree with TRBD2. There are 16 residues in the CDR3. V lost 5 bases to trimming and J lost 3 bases; unmatched junction nucleotides: 10. Germline V gives CDR1 MNHEY, CDR2 SMNVEV (reference sequence). The CDR3 sequence: CASSLLTQRGTDTQYF. In DNA form, the CDR3 reads TGTGCCAGCAGTCTCCTGACCCAGCGGGGGACAGATACGCAGTATTTT.

This sequence joins TRBV5-1 and TRBJ2-1, with TRBD1 matching 9 bases. After removal of 9 bases from V and 6 bases from J, the junction contained 7 bases not matched to a gene. CDR1 SGHRS and CDR2 YFSETQ come from the germline V gene. CDR3 length equals 13 residues. Here the CDR3 reads CATWDRAGNEQFF. The CDR3 DNA reads TGCGCCACCTGGGACAGGGCGGGCAATGAGCAGTTCTTC.

CDR3 region: CASSPRTGFSNQPQHF. CDR3 coding DNA: TGTGCCAGCAGTCCACGAACAGGGTTTAGCAATCAGCCCCAGCATTTT. V gene TRBV28 combines with J gene TRBJ1-5; a possible D gene is TRBD1 (6 bases). Between the trimmed V and J ends, which lost 5 bases and 0 bases, there was a span of 14 bases. CDR3 length equals 16 residues. Germline V gene sequence: CDR1 MDHEN, CDR2 SYDVKM.

V is TRBV18 and J is TRBJ1-2; D remains ambiguous. The V and J ends lost 5 bases and 4 bases respectively, with 8 bases between them. CDR1 KGHSH and CDR2 LQKENI come from the germline V gene. CDR3 size: 12 residues. The CDR3 here is CASSVRSYGYTF. The CDR3, as DNA: TGTGCCAGCTCAGTCAGGAGCTATGGCTACACCTTC. The entire variable domain, with the rest obtained from reference TRBV18 and TRBJ1-2, is as follows: NAGVMQNPRHLVRRRGQEARLRCSPMKGHSHVYWYRQLPEEGLKFMVYLQKENIIDESGMPKERFSAEFPKEGPSILRIQQVVRGDSAAYFCASSVRSYGYTFGSGTRLTVV.

This sequence joins TRBV5-5 and TRBJ2-7, with a weak D call TRBD2 (6 bases). The CDR3 has 17 amino acids. Trimming left V 3 bases short and J 2 bases short, with 21 bases between. Per germline, CDR1 SGHKS and CDR2 YYEKEE (reference sequence). The CDR3 here is CASSSTISGWKAYEQYF. CDR3 in DNA: TGTGCCAGCAGCTCGACTATCAGCGGGTGGAAAGCCTACGAGCAGTACTTC.

The chain links TRBV19 to TRBJ2-7; D is possibly TRBD1 or TRBD2 (5 bases each). Looked up from germline, CDR1 is LNHDA and CDR2 is SQIVND (reference sequence). V lost 5 bases and J 1 base, leaving 12 bases between the germline ends. The CDR3 sequence is 14 residues long. CDR3 DNA: TGTGCCAGTAGTTCCCAGGGAGTGTCCTACGAGCAGTACTTC. Translated: CASSSQGVSYEQYF.

This chain links TRBV4-3 with TRBJ2-2; D is undetermined. V was cut by 0 bases and J by 8 bases, with 7 bases left in between. The CDR3 extends over 13 amino acids. Germline V gene sequence: CDR1 LGHNA, CDR2 YSLEER. CDR3 loop: CASSQEPQGELFF. CDR3 DNA: TGCGCCAGCAGCCAAGAGCCACAGGGGGAGCTGTTTTTT.

The DNA of the CDR3 is TGTGCCAGTCAGCTTTTGATTCGGCAGCAAGAGACCCAGTACTTC. Amino acid sequence: CASQLLIRQQETQYF. The rearrangement uses TRBV7-8 and TRBJ2-5; D gene ambiguous. CDR3 length: 15 amino acids. Germline CDR1 reads SGHVS; CDR2 reads FQNEAQ. Trimming took 9 bases from V and 2 from J, leaving 19 bases between them.

The chain carries TRBV19 and TRBJ2-7; TRBD2 aligns across 9 bases. Losses at the gene ends were 0 bases for V and 5 bases for J; bases not matched to a gene: 5. CDR1 is LNHDA, CDR2 SQIVND, per germline (reference sequence). The CDR3 spans 15 residues. DNA of the CDR3: TGTGCCAGTAGTATAGAGGGTCTAGCGGGAAACGAGCAGTACTTC. Translated, it gives CASSIEGLAGNEQYF.

V gene TRBV5-1 combines with J gene TRBJ2-1, with 8 bases aligning to TRBD2. Unmatched junction bases numbered 8, after V lost 4 bases and J lost 5 bases. The CDR3 totals 15 residues. CDR1 SGHRS and CDR2 YFSETQ come from the germline V gene. The CDR3 here is CASSPGLAPDNEQFF. The CDR3, as DNA: TGCGCCAGCAGCCCCGGACTAGCTCCTGACAATGAGCAGTTCTTC. Variable domain in full (rest from reference TRBV5-1 and TRBJ2-1): KAGVTQTPRYLIKTRGQQVTLSCSPISGHRSVSWYQQTPGQGLQFLFEYFSETQRNKGNFPGRFSGRQFSNSRSEMNVSTLELGDSALYLCASSPGLAPDNEQFFGPGTRLTVL.